This T cell receptor (beta chain) was retrieved from a study of blood T cell repertoires in COVID-19. The CDR3 spans 13 residues. The V gene lost 5 bases and the J gene lost 5 bases, with 11 bases spanning the gap. Per germline, CDR1 KGHDR and CDR2 SFDVKD. TCRdb's table, derived via immunoSEQ multiplex PCR, lists solely in-frame clones and lacks some. Found here are 250,000 to 300,000 clones, 89% of them singletons; the top ten hold less than 2%. Two negative PCRs, clearance, or symptom resolution characterized the recovered Cohort 3 donors. The gene calls are TRBV24-1 and TRBJ1-1, with D maybe TRBD1 (6 bases). This receptor was obtained from a woman aged 60-75 years who had recovered from COVID-19. Source material: PBMCs or T cells enriched from blood (not recorded which). CDR3 DNA: TGTGCCACCAGTGCCTTCAGGGGTACTGAAGCTTTCTTT. This sequence encodes CATSAFRGTEAFF.